This T cell receptor beta chain was documented in a study of beta chain features in type 1 diabetes. Study outcomes and limitations: Researchers report that Type 1 diabetes patients had moderately but significantly shorter TCRB CDR3s across all four CD4+ subsets.

Since all of the isolated RNA was reverse transcribed, expressed TCRB transcripts were what got sequenced. TCRdb keeps only in-frame clones here, not all; method: immunoSEQ multiplex PCR. The repertoire consists of 680,000 or so clones, with 13% occurring once and the leading ten covering approximately 0.022%. Only one heparinised blood draw was taken per donor, and its volume averaged approximately 0.11 L. Germline CDR1 MNHEY, CDR2 SVGAGI. The CDR3 extends over 15 amino acids. V shed 0 bases and J shed 3 bases, with 11 bases lying between them. This clone has just a few counts. Its cognate antigen is unknown.

The specimen was naive CD4+ T cells from blood. The chain recombines TRBV6-5 with TRBJ1-2; D uncertain. The TCR sequence derives from a young man with type 1 diabetes. The CDR3 bases are TGTGCCAGCAGTTACTCGTCAGTACATGACTATGGCTACACCTTC. It is translated as CASSYSSVHDYGYTF.